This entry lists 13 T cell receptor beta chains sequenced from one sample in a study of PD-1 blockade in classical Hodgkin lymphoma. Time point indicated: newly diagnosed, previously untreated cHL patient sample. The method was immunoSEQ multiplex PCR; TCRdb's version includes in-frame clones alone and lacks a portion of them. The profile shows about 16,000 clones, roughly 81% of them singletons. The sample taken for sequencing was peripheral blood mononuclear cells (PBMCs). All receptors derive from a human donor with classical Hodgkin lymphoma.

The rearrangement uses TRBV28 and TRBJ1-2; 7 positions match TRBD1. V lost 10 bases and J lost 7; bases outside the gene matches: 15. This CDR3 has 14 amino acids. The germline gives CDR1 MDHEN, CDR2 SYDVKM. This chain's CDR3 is CAIWGTGQHSGYTF. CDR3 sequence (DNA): TGTGCCATTTGGGGGACGGGACAGCATAGTGGCTACACCTTC.

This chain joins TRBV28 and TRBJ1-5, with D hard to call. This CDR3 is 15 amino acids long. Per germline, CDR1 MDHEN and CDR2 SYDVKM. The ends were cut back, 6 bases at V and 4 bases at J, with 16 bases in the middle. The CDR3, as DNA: TGTGCCAGCAGCCCGGCACCGGGAGGTAATCAGCCCCAGCATTTT. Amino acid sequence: CASSPAPGGNQPQHF. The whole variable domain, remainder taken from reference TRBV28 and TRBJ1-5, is DVKVTQSSRYLVKRTGEKVFLECVQDMDHENMFWYRQDPGLGLRLIYFSYDVKMKEKGDIPEGYSVSREKKERFSLILESASTNQTSMYLCASSPAPGGNQPQHFGDGTRLSIL.

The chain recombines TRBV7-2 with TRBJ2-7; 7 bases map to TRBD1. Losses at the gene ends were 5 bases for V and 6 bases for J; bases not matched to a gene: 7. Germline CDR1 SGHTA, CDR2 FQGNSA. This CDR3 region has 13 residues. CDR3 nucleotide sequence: TGTGCCAGCAGCCGGGACAGTGCTGTCGAGCAGTACTTC. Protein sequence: CASSRDSAVEQYF.

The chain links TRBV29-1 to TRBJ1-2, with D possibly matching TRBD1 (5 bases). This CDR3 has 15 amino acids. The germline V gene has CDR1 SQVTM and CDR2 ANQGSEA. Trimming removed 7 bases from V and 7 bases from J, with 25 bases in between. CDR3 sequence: CSAPDGQGINRGYTF. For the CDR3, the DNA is TGCAGCGCACCCGACGGGCAGGGCATTAATCGTGGCTACACCTTC. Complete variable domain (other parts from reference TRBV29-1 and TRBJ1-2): SAVISQKPSRDICQRGTSLTIQCQVDSQVTMMFWYRQQPGQSLTLIATANQGSEATYESGFVIDKFPISRPNLTFSTLTVSNMSPEDSSIYLCSAPDGQGINRGYTFGSGTRLTVV.

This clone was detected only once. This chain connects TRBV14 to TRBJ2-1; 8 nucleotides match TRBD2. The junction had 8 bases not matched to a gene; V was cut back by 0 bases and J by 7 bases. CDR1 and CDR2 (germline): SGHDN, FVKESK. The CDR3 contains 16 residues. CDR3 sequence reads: CASSQDRLGLVNEQFF. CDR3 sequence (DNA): TGTGCCAGCAGCCAAGATCGGTTGGGACTAGTTAATGAGCAGTTCTTC.

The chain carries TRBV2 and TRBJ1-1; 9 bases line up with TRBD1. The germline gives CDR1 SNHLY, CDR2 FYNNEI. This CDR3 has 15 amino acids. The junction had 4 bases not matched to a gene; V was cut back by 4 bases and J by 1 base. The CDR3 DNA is TGTGCCAGCAGTGTACAGGGGGCAGGGAACACTGAAGCTTTCTTT. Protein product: CASSVQGAGNTEAFF.

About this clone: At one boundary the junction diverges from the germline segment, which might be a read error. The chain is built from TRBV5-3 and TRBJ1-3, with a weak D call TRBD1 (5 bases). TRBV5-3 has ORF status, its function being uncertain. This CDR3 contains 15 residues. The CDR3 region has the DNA TGTGCCAGAAGCTGCGGGACGGTTAGTGGAACCACCATATATTTT. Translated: CARSCGTVSGTTIYF.

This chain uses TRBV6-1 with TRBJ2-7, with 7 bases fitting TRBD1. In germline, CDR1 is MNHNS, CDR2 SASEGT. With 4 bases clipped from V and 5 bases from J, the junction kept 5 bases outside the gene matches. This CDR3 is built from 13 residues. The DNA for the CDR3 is TGTGCCAGCAGTGTGACAGGGTGGGACGAGCAGTACTTC. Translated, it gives CASSVTGWDEQYF.

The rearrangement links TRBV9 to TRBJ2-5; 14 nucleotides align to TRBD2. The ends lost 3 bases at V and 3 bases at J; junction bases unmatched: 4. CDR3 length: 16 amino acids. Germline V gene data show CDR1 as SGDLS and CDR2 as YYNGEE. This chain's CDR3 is CASSGGLAGVEETQYF. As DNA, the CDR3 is TGTGCCAGCAGCGGGGGACTAGCGGGAGTGGAAGAGACCCAGTACTTC.

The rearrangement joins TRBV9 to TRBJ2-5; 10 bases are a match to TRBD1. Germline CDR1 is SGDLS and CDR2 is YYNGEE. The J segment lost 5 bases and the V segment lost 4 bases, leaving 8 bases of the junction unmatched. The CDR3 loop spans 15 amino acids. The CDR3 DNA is TGTGCCAGCAGCCGACAGGGGGCGCCGGGGGAGACCCAGTACTTC. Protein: CASSRQGAPGETQYF.

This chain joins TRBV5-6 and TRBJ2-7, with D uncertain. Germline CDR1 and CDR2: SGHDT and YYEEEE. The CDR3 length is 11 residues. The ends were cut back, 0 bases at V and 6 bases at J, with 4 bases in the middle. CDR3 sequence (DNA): TGTGCCAGCAGCTTGGATCGCGAGCAGTACTTC. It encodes CASSLDREQYF.

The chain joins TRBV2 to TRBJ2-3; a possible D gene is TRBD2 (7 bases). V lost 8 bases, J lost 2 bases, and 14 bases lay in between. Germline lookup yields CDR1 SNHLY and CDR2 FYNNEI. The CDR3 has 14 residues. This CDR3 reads CASGGGPLTDTQYF. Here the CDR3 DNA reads TGTGCCAGCGGGGGGGGCCCCCTCACAGATACGCAGTATTTT.

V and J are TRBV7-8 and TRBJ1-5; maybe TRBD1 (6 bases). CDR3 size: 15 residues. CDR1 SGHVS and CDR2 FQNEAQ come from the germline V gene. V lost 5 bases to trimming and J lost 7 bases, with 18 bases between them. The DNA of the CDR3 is TGTGCCAGCAGCCCGCTGGCGGGAGGGGGGCAGCCCCAGCATTTT. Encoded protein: CASSPLAGGGQPQHF.